Following are 9 T cell receptor beta chains from one sample sequenced in a study of blood T cell repertoires in COVID-19. The assay was immunoSEQ multiplex PCR, and TCRdb's table has in-frame clones only and misses some. The data show over 250,000 clones, under 90% seen once. Sequencing used peripheral blood. The source of these receptors is a woman in her forties or fifties who had recovered from COVID-19.

The rearrangement uses TRBV28 and TRBJ2-1; D remains unclear. The germline V gene encodes CDR1 MDHEN and CDR2 SYDVKM. The CDR3 consists of 15 residues. Trimming shortened V by 7 bases and J by 3 bases, and 16 bases separated the two germline ends. The DNA of the CDR3 is TGTGCCAGCATTCACCGAGGTACGGGCTACAATGAGCAGTTCTTC. Residues: CASIHRGTGYNEQFF.

The gene calls are TRBV3-1 (or the pseudogene TRBV3-2) and TRBJ1-6, with D hard to call. The CDR3 sequence is 14 residues long. The germline gives CDR1 LGHDT, CDR2 YNNKEL (reference sequence). With 0 bases removed from V and 7 bases from J, the gap between germline ends came to 7 bases. The CDR3 here is CASSQEYSNSPLHF. CDR3 bases: TGTGCCAGCAGCCAAGAATACAGCAATTCACCCCTCCACTTT.

The rearrangement uses TRBV30 and TRBJ1-6; 9 bases map to TRBD1. The CDR3 sequence is 15 residues long. The germline CDR1 and CDR2 sequences are GTSNPN and SVGIG (reference sequence). V was pared by 0 bases and J by 9 bases, with 6 bases of the junction left unmatched. CDR3 sequence (DNA): TGTGCCTGGAGTGTACGGGGACAGGGCAGTTCACCCCTCCACTTT. This codes for CAWSVRGQGSSPLHF.

The chain recombines TRBV27 with TRBJ2-7, with a tentative D call TRBD1 (5 bases). This CDR3 spans 14 amino acids. Looked up from germline, CDR1 is MNHEY and CDR2 is SMNVEV (reference sequence). Trimming stripped 2 bases from V and 2 bases from J, with 10 bases between. CDR3 loop: CASSLIAGPYEQYF. The CDR3 nucleotides are TGTGCCAGCAGTTTAATCGCAGGGCCCTACGAGCAGTACTTC.

This chain links TRBV18 with TRBJ1-1, with 7 bases matching TRBD1. The germline V gene has CDR1 KGHSH and CDR2 LQKENI. J was trimmed by 4 bases and V by 4 bases; bases with no gene match: 12. The CDR3 runs 16 residues. This chain's CDR3 is CASSRLPATGVTEAFF. The CDR3 nucleotides are TGTGCCAGCTCACGACTCCCAGCCACAGGGGTCACTGAAGCTTTCTTT.

This clone has only one observation. The chain employs TRBV19 and TRBJ1-1; 10 bases fit TRBD1. Germline trimming cut 1 base from V and 0 bases from J; bases unmatched to any gene: 5. Germline V gives CDR1 LNHDA, CDR2 SQIVND (reference sequence). The CDR3 consists of 17 residues. The DNA for the CDR3 is TGTGCCAGTAGTATAGTCCGGGACAGGGGTTTGAACACTGAAGCTTTCTTT. This codes for CASSIVRDRGLNTEAFF.

For this clone: The sample has other DNA sequences that encode this CDR3 too. The chain is built from TRBV3-1 (or the pseudogene TRBV3-2) and TRBJ2-7; no reliable D call. CDR3 length equals 14 residues. Between the trimmed V and J ends, which lost 1 base and 2 bases, there was a span of 9 bases. Germline CDR1 LGHDT, CDR2 YNNKEL (reference sequence). The CDR3 region has the DNA TGTGCCAGCAGCCAAGGGTTCGGAGCCTACGAGCAGTACTTC. Its protein product is CASSQGFGAYEQYF.

The chain employs TRBV28 and TRBJ1-1, with TRBD1 identical over 7 bases. Germline CDR1 reads MDHEN; CDR2 reads SYDVKM. The CDR3 loop spans 14 amino acids. Trimming took 6 bases from V and 5 from J; bases not matched to a gene: 9. CDR3 amino acids: CASSSGQKVTEAFF. The CDR3 bases are TGTGCCAGCAGCTCGGGACAGAAAGTGACTGAAGCTTTCTTT.

The chain has TRBV6-1 and TRBJ1-5, with D maybe TRBD1 (5 bases). The CDR3 contains 13 residues. The germline gives CDR1 MNHNS, CDR2 SASEGT. Trimming removed 0 bases from V and 9 bases from J, with 9 bases in between. The CDR3 loop is CASSEARQMPQHF. The CDR3 region has the DNA TGTGCCAGCAGTGAAGCTCGACAGATGCCCCAGCATTTT.